The 23 T cell receptor beta chains below were found in one sample sequenced in a study of metastatic and nonmetastatic thyroid tumors. All patients were untreated before thyroid surgery. From the PCR reads, TCRdb re-called clones with MiXCR. Of tens of thousands of clones in the sample, about 18% were seen once. Sequenced input: blood. Receptor source: a female donor with papillary thyroid cancer or a benign thyroid nodule (not recorded which). Some clones in this sample may be carry-over from other donors' samples.

Concerning this clone: One end of the junction varies from germline; a read error may be responsible. The J gene is TRBJ2-3, the V gene TRBV20-1; D remains unclear. Germline V CDR1 and CDR2: DFQATT, SNEGSKA (reference sequence). The CDR3 has 14 residues. CDR3 region: CSAQDPGSTDTQYF. The DNA for the CDR3 is TGCAGTGCCCAAGACCCGGGCTCCACAGATACACAGTATTTT.

This clone was seen many times. This chain connects TRBV18 to TRBJ2-7, with D perhaps matching TRBD1 (5 bases). The CDR3 has 15 residues. Deletions cut 2 bases from V and 2 bases from J, with 13 bases between. Germline V gene lookup returns CDR1 KGHSH and CDR2 LQKENI. CDR3 protein: CASSPIRGSTYEQYF. In nucleotides, the CDR3 is TGTGCCAGCTCACCAATAAGGGGATCCACCTACGAGCAGTACTTC.

The table lists this clone with many counts. The chain combines TRBV9 with TRBJ2-2; D is undetermined. CDR3 length: 12 residues. Germline V gene data show CDR1 as SGDLS and CDR2 as YYNGEE. Trimming shortened V by 4 bases and J by 6 bases, and 7 bases separated the two germline ends. CDR3 nucleotide sequence: TGTGCCAGCAGCCCTGGTCCCGGGGAGCTGTTTTTT. It encodes CASSPGPGELFF.

This clone was seen many times. This rearrangement joins TRBV7-2 to TRBJ2-7; 13 nucleotides match TRBD2. Germline CDR1 and CDR2: SGHTA and FQGNSA. The J segment lost 3 bases and the V segment lost 5 bases, leaving 13 bases of the junction unmatched. CDR3 length equals 18 residues. CDR3 sequence: CASSPGRTSGRIGYEQYF. In DNA, the CDR3 is TGTGCCAGCAGCCCCGGGAGGACTAGCGGGAGAATCGGCTACGAGCAGTACTTC.

This clone has at least ten counts. The chain carries TRBV7-2 and TRBJ2-1, with 8 bases aligning to TRBD2. Germline V CDR1 and CDR2: SGHTA, FQGNSA. J was trimmed by 15 bases and V by 2 bases; bases with no gene match: 6. There are 12 residues in the CDR3. CDR3 DNA: TGTGCCAGCAGCTTAATCGGGGGGGTTAGGTTCTTC. This codes for CASSLIGGVRFF.

The rearrangement uses TRBV7-3 and TRBJ2-1; D is ambiguous. This CDR3 is 15 amino acids long. Germline values: CDR1 SGHTA, CDR2 FQGTGA. Deletions cut 5 bases from V and 3 bases from J, with 14 bases between. The CDR3 protein is CASSLTGRNYNEQFF. Here the CDR3 DNA reads TGTGCCAGCAGCCTTACTGGACGGAACTACAATGAGCAGTTCTTC.

Comment on this clone: Being one base from a much bigger clone, this may be a read error. The J gene is TRBJ2-7, the V gene TRBV20-1, with TRBD2 identical over 8 bases. V lost 2 bases to trimming and J lost 7 bases; unmatched junction nucleotides: 7. Per germline, CDR1 DFQATT and CDR2 SNEGSKA (reference sequence). The CDR3 consists of 13 residues. CDR3 nucleotides: TGCAGTGCTAGACGGGGGGGCAGCCATGAGCAGTACTTC. Its protein is CSARRGGSHEQYF.

This chain connects TRBV15 to TRBJ2-1; D is unclear. V lost 1 base to trimming and J lost 9 bases, with 13 bases between them. The germline gives CDR1 LNHNV, CDR2 YYDKDF (reference sequence). The CDR3 loop spans 14 amino acids. CDR3 amino acids: CATSRAAPRGEQFF. CDR3 coding DNA: TGTGCCACCAGCAGAGCGGCACCGCGCGGTGAGCAGTTCTTC.

This clone was observed at least ten times. The chain couples TRBV20-1 to TRBJ1-4; a weak D match, TRBD1 (6 bases). The V gene's germline CDR1 is DFQATT and CDR2 SNEGSKA (reference sequence). V dropped 4 bases and J dropped 7 bases, with 19 bases sitting between them. CDR3 length: 15 residues. CDR3 amino acids: CSATLDSARGEKLFF. As DNA, the CDR3 is TGCAGTGCTACCCTGGACAGCGCAAGGGGTGAAAAACTGTTTTTT.

The genes are TRBV5-1 and TRBJ1-2, with D unresolved. CDR3 length equals 14 residues. Trimming took off 0 bases at V and 8 bases at J, with 14 bases between the two ends. Germline CDR1 is SGHRS and CDR2 is YFSETQ. CDR3: CASSLEGRPFGYTF. As DNA, the CDR3 is TGCGCCAGCAGCTTGGAAGGCAGACCTTTCGGCTACACCTTC.

This clone came up many times. The chain has TRBV6-2 or TRBV6-3 and TRBJ2-5; 7 nucleotides line up with TRBD2. The V and J ends lost 6 bases and 5 bases, in that order; junction bases with no gene match: 15. This CDR3 is built from 16 residues. CDR1 and CDR2 from the germline V gene are MNHEY and SVGEGT. The CDR3 loop reads CASRARSGDPLETQYF. DNA of the CDR3: TGTGCCAGCAGAGCAAGGAGCGGGGACCCGTTGGAGACCCAGTACTTC.

This clone was detected many times. The rearrangement joins TRBV7-2 to TRBJ1-4, with TRBD1 identical over 12 bases. The V gene end was trimmed by 5 bases and the J gene end by 3 bases; junction bases not matched to a gene: 7. The CDR3 consists of 17 residues. The germline CDR1 and CDR2 sequences are SGHTA and FQGNSA. CDR3 region: CASSTGQGALANEKLFF. Written as DNA, the CDR3 is TGTGCCAGCAGCACGGGACAGGGGGCCTTAGCTAATGAAAAACTGTTTTTT.

The chain recombines TRBV5-1 with TRBJ2-7, with TRBD2 as a possible D gene (6 bases). The J call is doubtful: the DNA matches TRBJ2-1 better. This CDR3 has 14 amino acids. The germline V gene encodes CDR1 SGHRS and CDR2 YFSETQ. CDR3 protein: CASSLGGVAYDQFF. In nucleotides, the CDR3 is TGCGCCAGCAGCTTGGGGGGGGTTGCCTACGATCAGTTCTTC.

This clone was seen ten or more times. V gene TRBV7-3 combines with J gene TRBJ2-2, with D possibly matching TRBD1 (5 bases). V lost 2 bases, J lost 4 bases, and 8 bases lay in between. The CDR3 totals 14 residues. Germline V lookup: CDR1 SGHTA, CDR2 FQGTGA. This CDR3 is CASSLYQGTGELFF. For the CDR3, the DNA is TGTGCCAGCAGCTTATACCAGGGCACCGGGGAGCTGTTTTTT.

This clone was observed many times. A clone one base away is much larger, so this may be a read error. Other DNA sequences in the same sample also yield this CDR3. The chain recombines TRBV6-4 with TRBJ1-2; D unresolved. This CDR3 has 12 residues. From germline, CDR1 is MRHNA and CDR2 SNTAGT. CDR3 protein: CASSDLVGGYTF. The CDR3 coding sequence is TGTGCCAGTAGTGACTTGGTCGGAGGCTACACCTTC.

This clone was detected ten times or more. The rearrangement links TRBV11-2 to TRBJ1-1; maybe TRBD1 (5 bases). The CDR3 loop spans 14 amino acids. The germline V gene encodes CDR1 SGHAT and CDR2 FQNNGV. With 5 bases removed from V and 3 bases from J, the gap between germline ends came to 13 bases. The CDR3 reads CASSARQIDTEAFF. CDR3 DNA: TGTGCCAGCAGCGCCCGACAGATAGACACTGAAGCTTTCTTT.

This clone appeared many times. The J gene is TRBJ1-3, the V gene TRBV7-3; 10 bases line up with TRBD1. This CDR3 is 12 amino acids long. Germline V CDR1 and CDR2: SGHTA, FQGTGA. The V gene end was trimmed by 5 bases and the J gene end by 12 bases; junction bases not matched to a gene: 4. In nucleotides, the CDR3 is TGTGCCAGCAGCCCCGGACAGGGGGTCATATATTTT. It encodes CASSPGQGVIYF.

At least ten counts were recorded for this clone. This sequence joins TRBV12-3 or TRBV12-4 and TRBJ2-7; D possibly uses TRBD1 or TRBD2 (5 bases each). The CDR3 runs 15 residues. V lost 6 bases to trimming and J lost 0 bases, with 15 bases between them. The CDR3 DNA reads as TGTGCCAGCAGCCCCTGGGGACCTAGCTCCTACGAGCAGTACTTC. Its translation: CASSPWGPSSYEQYF.

This clone was picked up a small number of times. The chain recombines TRBV20-1 with TRBJ2-7; 7 bases match TRBD1. The germline V gene has CDR1 DFQATT and CDR2 SNEGSKA (reference sequence). Germline trimming cut 3 bases from V and 4 bases from J; bases unmatched to any gene: 9. This CDR3 is built from 14 residues. The CDR3 region is CSARLRDRGYEQYF. For the CDR3, the DNA is TGCAGTGCTAGGCTCCGGGACAGAGGTTACGAGCAGTACTTC.

The chain links TRBV5-1 to TRBJ2-7; tentatively, D is TRBD1 (6 bases). Deletions cut 3 bases from V and 6 bases from J, with 13 bases between. The CDR3 spans 13 residues. Germline lookup yields CDR1 SGHRS and CDR2 YFSETQ. The CDR3 loop is CASSYGRGSEQYF. CDR3 in DNA: TGCGCCAGCAGCTACGGCAGGGGTTCCGAGCAGTACTTC.

This chain connects TRBV5-1 to TRBJ1-2, with a tentative D call TRBD1 (6 bases). The germline V gene has CDR1 SGHRS and CDR2 YFSETQ. This CDR3 is 15 amino acids long. The V gene lost 2 bases and the J gene lost 6 bases, with 17 bases spanning the gap. Here the CDR3 reads CASSLREGGLNGYTF. CDR3 DNA sequence: TGCGCCAGCAGCTTAAGAGAGGGGGGCCTCAATGGCTACACCTTC.

The J gene is TRBJ2-1, the V gene TRBV6-2 or TRBV6-3; TRBD2 aligns across 7 bases. Germline V gene data show CDR1 as MNHEY and CDR2 as SVGEGT. CDR3 length equals 15 residues. V trimming: 0 bases; J trimming: 15 bases; junction bases outside the gene matches: 14. The CDR3 reads CASSYSMGGSGGRFF. CDR3 coding DNA: TGTGCCAGCAGTTACTCGATGGGCGGGAGTGGGGGACGGTTCTTC.

Ten or more counts support this clone. The chain's CDR3 is CASSPSGYTGELFF. CDR3 bases: TGTGCCAGCAGTCCTAGCGGTTACACCGGGGAGCTGTTTTTT. J is TRBJ2-2 and V is TRBV12-3 or TRBV12-4; 7 nucleotides agree with TRBD2. Trimming at V came to 5 bases and at J to 3 bases, leaving 3 bases not matched to a gene. CDR3 length equals 14 residues.